This T cell receptor (beta chain) comes out of a study of vaccination and CD4 T cells after COVID-19 (dated by TCRdb to the early 2020s). About the investigation overall: Convalescent patients had a positive SARS-CoV-2 result on nasal swab PCR, and of these patients, several had mild disease and one had severe disease. The convalescent cohort included six males and four females, with two Hispanic individuals, seven Caucasians, two Asians and one multiracial person. Two doses of either the Pfizer-BioNTech BNT162b2 vaccine (n=8) or the Moderna mRNA-1273 vaccine (n=2) were administered to participants. Post-COVID blood samples from convalescent patients were collected a median of around 110 days after diagnosis, with a range of roughly 30 to 170 days. Post-vaccine blood samples were obtained a median of about 77 days after the second vaccine dose, with a range of 14 to 241 days. For stimulating the cultures, overlapping spike peptide pools were used, derived from SARS-CoV-2 as well as from the common cold coronaviruses HCoV-NL63, HCoV-OC43 and HCoV-229E. Control cultures received a CEFX viral epitope pool as the positive control, an HIV-1 Nef peptide pool as the negative control, or no peptide. In roughly eleven COVID-19 convalescent patients and a handful of infection-naive healthy vaccine recipients, the spike-specific CD4+ TCR repertoire before mRNA vaccination was compared with the repertoire after mRNA vaccination. Results and caveats for the whole study, not just this receptor: An increase in the median number of SARS-CoV-2-reactive clonotypes from some 20 after infection to about 39 after vaccination was observed, but the change was not found to be significant. The number of convalescent patients in the study was relatively small, and the study did not examine early timepoints following natural infection. In convalescent patients, a median approximately 83% of post-vaccine SARS-CoV-2-reactive clones were detected only after vaccination, and vaccine-specific priming was suggested by this finding. Of the vaccine-specific clones found in convalescent patients, nearly all (304 of 307) were mono-reactive for SARS-CoV-2 spike instead of being cross-reactive with common cold coronaviruses.

The meaning of the sample's treatment or condition label: approximately 11-day PBMC culture with coronavirus spike peptide pools or control peptides (ViraFEST assay). The ViraFEST assay, used in the study, expanded antigen-specific T cells with peptide pools and then identified the expanded clonotypes through TCR sequencing. The convalescent patients' positive SARS-CoV-2 PCR tests were from March to December 2020, which was before the Alpha, Beta and Delta variants emerged in the United States. Each well held 2.2 million or so PBMCs cultured in IMDM containing approximately 5.3% human AB serum and around 10 IU/ml IL-2, with 9 to 10 ug/ml peptide pools added. On days 3 and 7, half of the culture medium was replaced with fresh IL-2-containing medium. After around 11 days of culture, CD4+ T cells were isolated by negative selection using the EasySep CD4+ T cell isolation kit. Ficoll-Paque Plus gradient centrifugation was used to isolate PBMCs from whole blood, and the isolated PBMCs were then either used fresh or cryopreserved at -140C. Triplicate wells were generally used for each culture condition.

Per the germline V gene, SGHTA is the CDR1 and FQGNSA is the CDR2. The trim is 4 bases for V and 9 bases for J, with a gap of 13 bases between the germline ends. Reading from cysteine to phenylalanine, the CDR3 counts 14 amino acids. Only the CDR3 portion is preserved as DNA: 42 bases, with reading frame beginning at the first base. To note about this clonotype: The clone's antigen remains unknown. Qualities for individual bases were not recorded, and no much larger clone is one base off.

To prepare the library, PCR was applied. TCR sequencing of DNA from cultured CD4+ T cells used the Oncomine TCR Beta short-read assay at the Johns Hopkins FTIC core. The QIAamp micro DNA kit was used to extract genomic DNA from the cultured CD4+ T cells. Oncomine TCR Beta libraries made from cultured CD4+ T cells were pooled using unique dual indexes and sequenced on an Illumina iSeq 100. The authors' analysis ran thus. Non-productive sequences were filtered out, and CDR3s that did not start with C, did not end with F or W, or were shorter than 7 amino acids were discarded. Antigen-specific clonotypes were identified with the MANAFEST web application by comparing peptide-stimulated wells with reference and other culture wells. For a clone to be called positive, the clone needed an FDR below 0.05, an odds ratio above 5, and a productive frequency above 0.1% in at least two of three replicate wells. Cross-reactive clonotypes were defined as significantly expanded in both SARS-CoV-2 spike wells and at least one common cold coronavirus spike condition. CDR3 homology was assessed with Levenshtein distances (stringdist) and unrooted phylogenetic trees (ape) in R version 3.6.1. Through fastp at Q25 and MiXCR, TCRdb rebuilt clones from the public reads, retaining in-frame beta chains. Rows with one shared CDR3 protein collapse into an entry with the most common genes and DNA. The authors' filters were not applied to this entry. The table for this sample lists over 5,000 distinct CDR3 sequences; about two fifths of them were counted only once. Under 14% of the sample is held by the ten biggest clonotypes.

The source is a human donor who had recovered from COVID-19. Rearrangement joined TRBV7-2 to TRBJ1-6, with the D segment identity uncertain. Material: CD4+ T cells from blood, cultured in vitro. The DNA reads as follows: TGTGCCAGCAGCTCCCCCCCCGGCGGTTCACCCCTCCACTTT. This codes for CASSSPPGGSPLHF. Beyond the CDR3, the reference TRBV7-2 and TRBJ1-6 genes provide the residues; the full variable domain reads: GAGVSQSPSNKVTEKGKDVELRCDPISGHTALYWYRQSLGQGLEFLIYFQGNSAPDKSGLPSDRFSAERTGGSVSTLTIQRTQQEDSAVYLCASSSPPGGSPLHFGNGTRLTVT.